This entry lists 15 T cell receptor beta chains sequenced from one sample in a study of OX40 agonist ivuxolimab in advanced cancers. Here immunoSEQ multiplex PCR was the method, and the copy in TCRdb shows in-frame clones only, minus some. The table has around 80,000 clones, approximately 83% seen once. Sequencing was performed on CD4+ or CD8+ T cells sorted from blood, taken in a trial of the OX40 agonist ivuxolimab. The receptors were sampled from an adult with an advanced solid tumor such as melanoma, head and neck, liver or kidney cancer.

The genes are TRBV18 and TRBJ1-2; possibly TRBD1 for D (6 bases). V was shortened by 3 bases and J by 8 bases, with 19 bases between the two germline ends. CDR3 length: 15 residues. The germline V gene has CDR1 KGHSH and CDR2 LQKENI. The CDR3 reads CASSPRGGANDGYTF. CDR3 bases: TGTGCCAGCTCACCCCGAGGGGGGGCTAACGACGGCTACACCTTC.

CDR3 residues: CASSVRPGQGNNEQFF. In nucleotides, the CDR3 is TGTGCCAGCAGCGTCAGGCCGGGACAGGGAAACAATGAGCAGTTCTTC. The J gene is TRBJ2-1, the V gene TRBV11-1; 9 positions agree with TRBD1. With V trimmed by 5 bases and J by 5 bases, 10 bases remained unmatched. Germline CDR1 reads SGHAT; CDR2 reads FQDESV (reference sequence). This CDR3 has 16 amino acids.

The rearrangement joins TRBV5-1 to TRBJ2-2, with a possible D match to TRBD1 (6 bases). CDR1 and CDR2 from the germline V gene are SGHRS and YFSETQ. The CDR3 extends over 15 amino acids. V was shortened by 1 base and J by 2 bases, with 9 bases between the two germline ends. The CDR3 coding sequence is TGCGCCAGCAGCTTGACAGGGATCAACACCGGGGAGCTGTTTTTT. As protein: CASSLTGINTGELFF.

J is TRBJ1-6 and V is TRBV5-5, with TRBD1 identical over 8 bases. This CDR3 is 18 amino acids long. CDR1 SGHKS and CDR2 YYEKEE come from the germline V gene (reference sequence). J was trimmed by 0 bases and V by 1 base; bases with no gene match: 6. The CDR3 region has the DNA TGTGCCAGCAGCTTGCGCCCGACAGGGGACTCCTATAATTCACCCCTCCACTTT. Translated, it gives CASSLRPTGDSYNSPLHF.

The sample holds a few counts of this clone. The chain employs TRBV18 and TRBJ1-2, with D unresolved. Deletions cut 1 base from V and 3 bases from J, with 15 bases between. CDR3 length equals 16 residues. Per the germline V gene, CDR1 is KGHSH and CDR2 is LQKENI. The CDR3 DNA reads TGTGCCAGCTCACCACAGGACCCCCGACGGGACTATGGCTACACCTTC. Its protein product is CASSPQDPRRDYGYTF.

V is TRBV7-7 and J is TRBJ2-6; tentative D call: TRBD2 (6 bases). This CDR3 comprises 14 residues. The germline gives CDR1 SSHAT, CDR2 FNYEAQ (reference sequence). Deletions cut 1 base from V and 8 bases from J, with 9 bases between. In DNA, the CDR3 is TGTGCCAGCAGCTTAGTTGCGGGGTCCAACGTCCTGACTTTC. This gives the protein CASSLVAGSNVLTF.

The chain couples TRBV7-3 to TRBJ1-1, with a tentative D call TRBD1 (5 bases). CDR1 is SGHTA and CDR2 is FQGTGA in the germline V gene. Deletions cut 5 bases from V and 6 bases from J, with 19 bases between. There are 15 residues in the CDR3. The CDR3 spells CASSHGDGPKAEAFF. CDR3 sequence (DNA): TGTGCCAGCAGCCACGGGGACGGTCCAAAGGCTGAAGCTTTCTTT.

This clone appeared once. The chain uses TRBV4-3 and TRBJ2-7; D is perhaps TRBD1 (7 bases). The CDR3 totals 18 residues. V was trimmed by 2 bases and J by 1 base, leaving 21 bases between them. Germline V CDR1 and CDR2: LGHNA, YSLEER. CDR3 loop: CASSQYSLWTGGSYEQYF. CDR3 DNA sequence: TGCGCCAGCAGCCAATACAGCTTGTGGACAGGAGGGTCCTACGAGCAGTACTTC.

The chain joins TRBV19 to TRBJ1-3, with D perhaps TRBD1 (6 bases). CDR3 size: 14 residues. CDR1 LNHDA and CDR2 SQIVND come from the germline V gene (reference sequence). V shed 7 bases and J shed 2 bases, with 12 bases lying between them. The DNA for the CDR3 is TGTGCCAGTATGGCGGGGGGCGCTGGAAACACCATATATTTT. Encoded protein: CASMAGGAGNTIYF.

The genes are TRBV19 and TRBJ1-5, with TRBD1 matching over 7 bases. This CDR3 is built from 15 residues. With V trimmed by 6 bases and J by 10 bases, 15 bases remained unmatched. CDR1 and CDR2 (germline): LNHDA, SQIVND (reference sequence). The CDR3 sequence: CASRHLVQGPRPQHF. CDR3 sequence (DNA): TGTGCCAGTAGACACCTCGTACAGGGGCCTCGTCCCCAGCATTTT.

V and J are TRBV28 and TRBJ2-5; D not resolved. The J call is doubtful: the DNA matches TRBJ2-7 better. The V gene's germline CDR1 is MDHEN and CDR2 SYDVKM. The CDR3 is made up of 12 amino acids. In nucleotides, the CDR3 is TGTGCCAGCAGACCCCCCCACTACGAGCAGTACTTC. This codes for CASRPPHYEQYF.

The V gene is TRBV19, the J gene TRBJ1-2, with TRBD1 matching over 7 bases. Trimming at V came to 7 bases and at J to 2 bases, leaving 4 bases not matched to a gene. The CDR3 is 13 amino acids. Germline CDR1 LNHDA, CDR2 SQIVND (reference sequence). CDR3 DNA sequence: TGTGCCAGTATTACGACAGGGAACTATGGCTACACCTTC. It translates to CASITTGNYGYTF.

The genes are TRBV19 and TRBJ1-5; no firm D call. Trimming stripped 7 bases from V and 1 base from J, with 11 bases between. CDR1 LNHDA and CDR2 SQIVND come from the germline V gene (reference sequence). The CDR3 runs 14 residues. CDR3 nucleotide sequence: TGTGCCAGTATTCTGCTGGGGAGCAATCAGCCCCAGCATTTT. Translated: CASILLGSNQPQHF.

This chain connects TRBV9 to TRBJ1-1; TRBD1 matches 8 bases. J lost 3 bases, V lost 5 bases, and 9 bases had no gene match. The CDR3 length is 15 residues. Germline loops: CDR1 SGDLS, CDR2 YYNGEE. CDR3 nucleotide sequence: TGTGCCAGCAGTGCTCGGACAGGGAAGGACACTGAAGCTTTCTTT. This encodes CASSARTGKDTEAFF.

The V gene is TRBV21-1, the J gene TRBJ1-3; the listed D gene, TRBD1, was not tested against the DNA. TRBV21-1 is labeled a pseudogene. CDR3 length: 14 amino acids. CDR3 sequence reads: CASTRCRAGNTIYF. For the CDR3, the DNA is TGTGCCAGCACCCGCTGCAGGGCTGGAAACACCATATATTTT.